This T cell receptor beta chain was recorded in a study of HIV-infected children after antiretroviral therapy interruption. In the study overall: For the interruption arm, samples span week 0 through about 3 years after study end. Weeks 0, 48 and 150 were sampled under continuous treatment.

CDR1 is SGHDN and CDR2 is FVKESK in the germline V gene. J lost 4 bases, V lost 4 bases, and 3 bases had no gene match. CDR3 length: 16 amino acids. Specified treatment: PENTA 11 planned treatment interruption arm or continuous ART arm. A 3' RACE protocol on RNA, with unique molecular identifiers, produced the TCR library. TCRdb processed the 3' RACE reads anew with MiXCR; each CDR3 protein has one entry. The sample records about 86,000 distinct CDR3 sequences, about 7.2% being singletons. This clonotype showed up many times. This TCR was recovered from a pool of human donors with HIV. This specimen consisted of CD45RA+ CD4+ T cells from PBMCs, pooled from several time points, obtained from a donor given antiretroviral therapy, either interrupted or continuous. Subset meaning: naive CD4+ CD45RA+ CD45RO- T cells. This chain connects TRBV14 to TRBJ2-2, with TRBD2 matching 13 bases. The CDR3 here is CASSLRTSGGTGELFF. CDR3 bases: TGTGCCAGCAGCCTCCGGACTAGCGGGGGCACCGGGGAGCTGTTTTTT.